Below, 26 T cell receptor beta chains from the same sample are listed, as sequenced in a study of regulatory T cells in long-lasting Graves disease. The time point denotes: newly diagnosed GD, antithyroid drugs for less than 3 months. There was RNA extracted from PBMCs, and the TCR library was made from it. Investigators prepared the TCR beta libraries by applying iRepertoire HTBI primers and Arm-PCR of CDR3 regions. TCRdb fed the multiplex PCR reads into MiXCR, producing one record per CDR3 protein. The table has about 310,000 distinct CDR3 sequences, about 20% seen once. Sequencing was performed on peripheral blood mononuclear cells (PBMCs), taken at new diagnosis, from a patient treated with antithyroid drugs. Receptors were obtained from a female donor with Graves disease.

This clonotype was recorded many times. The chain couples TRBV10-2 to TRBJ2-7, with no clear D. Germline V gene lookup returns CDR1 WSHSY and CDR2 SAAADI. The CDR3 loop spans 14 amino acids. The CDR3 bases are TGCGCTTGCACCAACCGGCCGGACCTCTACGAGCAGTACTTC. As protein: CACTNRPDLYEQYF.

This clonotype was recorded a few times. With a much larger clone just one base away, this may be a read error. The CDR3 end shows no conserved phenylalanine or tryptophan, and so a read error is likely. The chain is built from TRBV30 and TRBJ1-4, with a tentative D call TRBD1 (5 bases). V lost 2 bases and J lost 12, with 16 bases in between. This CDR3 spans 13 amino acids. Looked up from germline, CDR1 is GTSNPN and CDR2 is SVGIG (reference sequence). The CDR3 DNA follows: TGTGCCTGGAGTACAGGTCCGGTCCTGCAACTGTTTCTT. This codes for CAWSTGPVLQLFL.

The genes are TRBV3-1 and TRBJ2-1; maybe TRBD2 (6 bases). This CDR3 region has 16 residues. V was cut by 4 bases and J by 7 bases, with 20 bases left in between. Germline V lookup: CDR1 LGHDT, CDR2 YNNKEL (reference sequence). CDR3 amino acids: CASSPARDFGGNEQFF. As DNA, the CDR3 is TGTGCCAGCAGCCCTGCCCGGGACTTCGGGGGAAATGAGCAGTTCTTC.

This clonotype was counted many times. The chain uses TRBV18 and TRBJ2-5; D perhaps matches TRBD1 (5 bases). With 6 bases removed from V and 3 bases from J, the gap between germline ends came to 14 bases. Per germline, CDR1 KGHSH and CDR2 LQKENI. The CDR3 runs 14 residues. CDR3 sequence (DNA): TGTGCCAGCTCCCGGGCGACAGAGGAAGAGACCCAGTACTTC. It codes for CASSRATEEETQYF.

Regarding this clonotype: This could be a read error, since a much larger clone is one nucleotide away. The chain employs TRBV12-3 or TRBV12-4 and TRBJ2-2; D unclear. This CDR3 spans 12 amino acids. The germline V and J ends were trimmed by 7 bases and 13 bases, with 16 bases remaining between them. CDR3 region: CASTFGVSPLFF. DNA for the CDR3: TGTGCCAGCACCTTTGGAGTGTCACCGCTGTTTTTT.

This chain's CDR3 is CASSAGTLIYEQYF. The CDR3 DNA sequence: TGTGCCAGCAGCGCCGGGACCTTAATTTACGAGCAGTACTTC. This chain joins TRBV25-1 and TRBJ2-7; D tentatively fits TRBD1 or TRBD2 (5 bases each). CDR1 and CDR2 from the germline V gene are MGHDK and SYGVNS. V was shortened by 6 bases and J by 4 bases, with 16 bases between the two germline ends. The CDR3 loop spans 14 amino acids.

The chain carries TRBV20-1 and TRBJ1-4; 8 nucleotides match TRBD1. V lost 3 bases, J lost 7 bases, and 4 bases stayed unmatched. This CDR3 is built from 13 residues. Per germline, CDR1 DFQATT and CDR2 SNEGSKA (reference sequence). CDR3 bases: TGCAGTGCTAGGGACAGGGTCAGTGAAAAACTGTTTTTT. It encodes CSARDRVSEKLFF.

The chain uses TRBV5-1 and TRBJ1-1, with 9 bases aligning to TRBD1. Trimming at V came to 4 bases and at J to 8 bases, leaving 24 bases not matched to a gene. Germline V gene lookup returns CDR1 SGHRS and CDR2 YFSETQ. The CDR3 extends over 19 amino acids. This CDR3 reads CASSPQDPGDRVRRAEAFF. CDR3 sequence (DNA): TGCGCCAGCAGCCCCCAAGACCCCGGGGACAGGGTCAGGCGGGCCGAAGCTTTCTTT.

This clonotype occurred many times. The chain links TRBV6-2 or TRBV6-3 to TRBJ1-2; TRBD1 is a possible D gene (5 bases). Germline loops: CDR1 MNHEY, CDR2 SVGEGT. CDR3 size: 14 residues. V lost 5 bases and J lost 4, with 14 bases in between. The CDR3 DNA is TGTGCCAGCAGTGAAAAGGGGTCTGCCTATGGCTACACCTTC. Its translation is CASSEKGSAYGYTF.

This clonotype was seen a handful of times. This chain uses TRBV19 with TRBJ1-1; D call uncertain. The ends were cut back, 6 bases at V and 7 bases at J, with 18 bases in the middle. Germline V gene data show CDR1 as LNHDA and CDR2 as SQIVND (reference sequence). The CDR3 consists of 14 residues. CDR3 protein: CASRRSAEAFEAFF. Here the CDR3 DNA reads TGTGCCAGTAGGCGTTCTGCCGAGGCTTTTGAAGCTTTCTTT. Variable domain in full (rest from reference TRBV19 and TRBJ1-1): DGGITQSPKYLFRKEGQNVTLSCEQNLNHDAMYWYRQDPGQGLRLIYYSQIVNDFQKGDIAEGYSVSREKKESFPLTVTSAQKNPTAFYLCASRRSAEAFEAFFGQGTRLTVV.

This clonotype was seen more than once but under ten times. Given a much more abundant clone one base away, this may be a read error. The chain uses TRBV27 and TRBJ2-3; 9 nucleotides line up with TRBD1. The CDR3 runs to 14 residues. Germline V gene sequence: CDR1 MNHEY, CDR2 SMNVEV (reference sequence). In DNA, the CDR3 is TGTGCCAGCAGTGCTCATACAGGGGGCACTGAAGCTCTCTTT. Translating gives CASSAHTGGTEALF.

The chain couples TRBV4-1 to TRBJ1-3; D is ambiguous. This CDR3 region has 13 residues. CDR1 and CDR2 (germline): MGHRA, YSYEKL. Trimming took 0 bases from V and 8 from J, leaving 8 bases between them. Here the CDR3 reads CASSQDGLDTIYF. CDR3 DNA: TGCGCCAGCAGCCAAGATGGCCTAGACACCATATATTTT.

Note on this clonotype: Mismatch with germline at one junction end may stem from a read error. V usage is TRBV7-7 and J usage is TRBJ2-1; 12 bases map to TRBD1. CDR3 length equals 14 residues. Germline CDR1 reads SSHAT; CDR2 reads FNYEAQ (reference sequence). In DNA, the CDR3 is TGTGCTAGCAGCCCGGGACAGGGGGCCCATGAGCAGTTCTTC. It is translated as CASSPGQGAHEQFF.

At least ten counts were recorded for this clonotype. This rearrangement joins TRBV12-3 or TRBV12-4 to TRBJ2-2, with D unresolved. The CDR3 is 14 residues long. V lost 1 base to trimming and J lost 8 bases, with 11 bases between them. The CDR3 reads CASSLGGSPGELFF. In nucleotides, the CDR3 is TGTGCCAGCAGTTTAGGAGGTTCCCCGGGGGAGCTGTTTTTT.

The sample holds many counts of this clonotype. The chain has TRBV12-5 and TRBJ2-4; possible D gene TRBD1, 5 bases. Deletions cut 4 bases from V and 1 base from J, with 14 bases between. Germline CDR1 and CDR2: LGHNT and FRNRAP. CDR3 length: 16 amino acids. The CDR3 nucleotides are TGTGCTAGTGGTTGGGGCCCGGGCATTGCCAAAAACATTCAGTACTTC. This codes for CASGWGPGIAKNIQYF.

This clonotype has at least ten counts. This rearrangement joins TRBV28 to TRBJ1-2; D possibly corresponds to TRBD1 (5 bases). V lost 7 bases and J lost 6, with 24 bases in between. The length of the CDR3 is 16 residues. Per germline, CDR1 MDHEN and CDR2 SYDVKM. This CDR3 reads CASTSIAGRVDHGYTF. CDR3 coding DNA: TGTGCCAGCACCTCAATCGCTGGCAGGGTCGATCATGGCTACACCTTC.

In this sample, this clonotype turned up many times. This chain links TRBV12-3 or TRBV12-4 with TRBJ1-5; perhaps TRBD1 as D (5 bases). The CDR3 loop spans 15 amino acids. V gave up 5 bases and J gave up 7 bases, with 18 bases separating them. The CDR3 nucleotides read TGTGCCAGCAGTCCCTCAGGGAGGGATCGCCAGCCCCAGCATTTT. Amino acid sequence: CASSPSGRDRQPQHF.

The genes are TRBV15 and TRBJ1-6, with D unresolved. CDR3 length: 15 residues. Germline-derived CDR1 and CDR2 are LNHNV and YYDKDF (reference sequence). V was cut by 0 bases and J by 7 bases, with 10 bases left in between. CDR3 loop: CATSRDGRRNSPLHF. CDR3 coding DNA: TGTGCCACCAGCAGAGATGGACGTCGCAATTCACCCCTCCACTTT.

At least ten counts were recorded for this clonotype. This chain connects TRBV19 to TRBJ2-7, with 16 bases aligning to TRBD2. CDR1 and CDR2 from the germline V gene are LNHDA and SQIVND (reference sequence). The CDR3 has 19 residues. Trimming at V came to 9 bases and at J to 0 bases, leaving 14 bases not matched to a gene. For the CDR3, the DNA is TGTGCCAGCTCCGGGACTAGCGGGAGGGGAGGCCTTTTCTCCTACGAGCAGTACTTC. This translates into CASSGTSGRGGLFSYEQYF.

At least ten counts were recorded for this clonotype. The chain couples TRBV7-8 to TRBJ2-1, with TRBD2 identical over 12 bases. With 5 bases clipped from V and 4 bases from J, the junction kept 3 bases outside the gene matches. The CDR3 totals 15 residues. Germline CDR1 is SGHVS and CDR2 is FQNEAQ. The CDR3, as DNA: TGTGCCAGCAGCAGACTAGCGGGGGCGTACAATGAGCAGTTCTTC. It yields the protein CASSRLAGAYNEQFF.

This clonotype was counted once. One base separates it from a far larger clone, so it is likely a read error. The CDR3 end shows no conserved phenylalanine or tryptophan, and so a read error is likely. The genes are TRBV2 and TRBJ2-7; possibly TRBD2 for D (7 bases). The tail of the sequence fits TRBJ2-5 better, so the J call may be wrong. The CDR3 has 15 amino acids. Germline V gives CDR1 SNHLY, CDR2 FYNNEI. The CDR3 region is CASSEGGGYGETQYS. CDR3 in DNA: TGTGCCAGCAGTGAAGGGGGGGGCTACGGAGAGACCCAGTACTCC.

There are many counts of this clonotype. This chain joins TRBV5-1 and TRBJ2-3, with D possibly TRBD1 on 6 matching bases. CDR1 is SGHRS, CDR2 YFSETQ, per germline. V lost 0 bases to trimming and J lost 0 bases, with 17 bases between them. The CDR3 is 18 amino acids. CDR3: CASSLEEDSLFSTDTQYF. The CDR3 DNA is TGCGCCAGCAGCTTGGAAGAGGACAGCCTATTTAGCACAGATACGCAGTATTTT.

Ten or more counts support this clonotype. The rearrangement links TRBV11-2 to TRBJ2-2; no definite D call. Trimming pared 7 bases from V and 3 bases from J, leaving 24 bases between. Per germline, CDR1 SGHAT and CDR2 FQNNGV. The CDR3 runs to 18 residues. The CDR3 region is CASTVIGPIRVDTGELFF. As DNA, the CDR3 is TGTGCCAGCACCGTTATAGGGCCAATTCGTGTGGACACCGGGGAGCTGTTTTTT.

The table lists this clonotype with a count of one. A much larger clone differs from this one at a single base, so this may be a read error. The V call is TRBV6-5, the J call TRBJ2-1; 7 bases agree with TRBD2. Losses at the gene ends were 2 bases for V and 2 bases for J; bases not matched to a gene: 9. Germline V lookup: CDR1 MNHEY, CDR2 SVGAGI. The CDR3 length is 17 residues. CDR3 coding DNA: TGTGCCAGCAGTTACCGCAACCCGACTAGCCCCTACAATGAGCAGTTCTTC. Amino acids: CASSYRNPTSPYNEQFF.

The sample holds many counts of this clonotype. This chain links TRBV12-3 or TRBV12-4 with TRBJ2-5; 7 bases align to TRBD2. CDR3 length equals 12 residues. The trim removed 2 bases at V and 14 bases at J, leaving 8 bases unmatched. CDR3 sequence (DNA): TGTGCCAGCAGTTTAACTAGCGCCGTCATATACTTC. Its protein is CASSLTSAVIYF.

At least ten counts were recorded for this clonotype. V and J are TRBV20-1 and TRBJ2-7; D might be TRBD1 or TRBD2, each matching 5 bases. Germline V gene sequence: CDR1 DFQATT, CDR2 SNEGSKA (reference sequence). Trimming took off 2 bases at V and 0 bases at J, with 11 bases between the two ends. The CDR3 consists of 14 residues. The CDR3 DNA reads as TGCAGTGCTAGATTTGGGGGTAGCTCCTACGAGCAGTACTTC. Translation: CSARFGGSSYEQYF.